One and the same sample provided the 15 T cell receptor beta chains below, sequenced in a study of molecular identifiers for immune sequencing clone quantification. TCRdb reanalysed the PCR reads using MiXCR and keeps one entry per CDR3 protein. Found here are more than 550,000 distinct CDR3 sequences, 25% of them singletons; the top ten hold about 0.84%. What was sequenced was naive CD8+ T cells from blood, with Jurkat cell RNA spiked in. Subset in this sample: FACS-sorted CD8+CD4-CCR7+CD45RA+ naive T cells. Every receptor here comes from a human donor in good health. Some libraries in this study had Jurkat cell RNA spiked in.

At least ten counts were recorded for this clonotype. The chain uses TRBV6-6 and TRBJ1-5, with 8 nucleotides matching TRBD1. J was trimmed by 4 bases and V by 6 bases; bases with no gene match: 8. Germline CDR1 is MNHNY and CDR2 is SVGAGI (reference sequence). The CDR3 has 15 amino acids. Here the CDR3 reads CASSTGQGRNQPQHF. The CDR3 nucleotides are TGTGCCAGCAGCACTGGACAGGGTAGGAATCAGCCCCAGCATTTT.

This chain joins TRBV12-3 or TRBV12-4 and TRBJ2-3; TRBD1 matches at 12 bases. This CDR3 has 21 residues. V shed 6 bases and J 3 bases; nucleotides not matched to a gene: 22. DNA for the CDR3: TGTGCCAGCAGATACGTAAGACCGGGACAGGGGGCCATGGGGCTAACAGATACGCAGTATTTT. Protein sequence: CASRYVRPGQGAMGLTDTQYF.

To note about this clonotype: This may be a read error, as it is one base from a much larger clone. The chain couples TRBV2 to TRBJ1-1; D is undetermined. The germline gives CDR1 SNHLY, CDR2 FYNNEI. The CDR3 totals 14 residues. Trimming cost V 2 bases and J 1 base, with 8 bases left between them. CDR3 DNA sequence: TGTGCCAGCAGTGAATTGCCAGCGAACACTGAAGCTTTCTTT. Its protein product is CASSELPANTEAFF.

This clonotype was counted once. A much larger clone is a single base away; this may be a read error. This chain links TRBV29-1 with TRBJ2-3; D remains ambiguous. Trimming pared 7 bases from V and 2 bases from J, leaving 13 bases between. The germline V gene has CDR1 SQVTM and CDR2 ANQGSEA. The CDR3 runs 13 residues. The CDR3 region is CSADAENTDTQYF. As DNA, the CDR3 is TGCAGCGCTGATGCGGAGAACACAGATACGCAGTATTTT.

This clonotype was recorded many times. The rearrangement joins TRBV2 to TRBJ1-2; D is uncertain. V lost 1 base, J lost 1 base, and 1 base lay in between. The CDR3 length is 12 residues. The germline CDR1 and CDR2 sequences are SNHLY and FYNNEI. The CDR3 coding sequence is TGTGCCAGCAGTGAAGTTAACTATGGCTACACCTTC. Translated, it gives CASSEVNYGYTF.

The chain couples TRBV27 to TRBJ2-3; tentatively, D is TRBD1 or TRBD2 (5 bases each). The CDR3 runs 15 residues. Germline V lookup: CDR1 MNHEY, CDR2 SMNVEV (reference sequence). V was pared by 3 bases and J by 2 bases, with 12 bases between. CDR3 nucleotides: TGTGCCAGCAGTTTCCTGGGACCGAACACAGATACGCAGTATTTT. Amino acids: CASSFLGPNTDTQYF.

This clonotype was recorded many times. Here the CDR3 reads CASSYSMLTGDYGYTF. The CDR3 DNA sequence: TGTGCCAGCAGTTACTCGATGCTGACAGGAGACTATGGCTACACCTTC. V is TRBV6-2 or TRBV6-3 and J is TRBJ1-2; TRBD1 might be the D (6 bases). CDR3 length equals 16 residues. V gave up 0 bases and J gave up 3 bases, with 14 bases separating them. CDR1 is MNHEY, CDR2 SVGEGT, per germline.

This clonotype was counted at least ten times. The chain employs TRBV5-1 and TRBJ2-5; 9 bases are shared with TRBD2. This CDR3 comprises 14 residues. After removal of 2 bases from V and 3 bases from J, the junction contained 2 bases not matched to a gene. CDR1 SGHRS and CDR2 YFSETQ come from the germline V gene. CDR3 nucleotides: TGCGCCAGCAGCTTCTCTAGCGGGGAAGAGACCCAGTACTTC. Translating it yields CASSFSSGEETQYF.

As to this clonotype: An end of the junction differs from the germline gene, which may be a read error. CDR3 nucleotides: TGTGCCAGCAGCTGGGGCGTAACCTCTGGAAACACCATATATTTT. Protein sequence: CASSWGVTSGNTIYF. The V and J genes are TRBV5-3 and TRBJ1-3, with D tentatively TRBD1 (5 bases). TRBV5-3 is an ORF for which the function is uncertain. The CDR3 loop spans 15 amino acids.

The sample holds many counts of this clonotype. The J gene is TRBJ1-2, the V gene TRBV14, with a tentative D call TRBD1 (5 bases). The CDR3 is 14 amino acids. Germline V lookup: CDR1 SGHDN, CDR2 FVKESK. Trimming took off 6 bases at V and 3 bases at J, with 14 bases between the two ends. Here the CDR3 reads CASSPTGSDYGYTF. The DNA of the CDR3 is TGTGCCAGCAGTCCCACAGGATCAGACTATGGCTACACCTTC.

The rearrangement links TRBV19 to TRBJ1-2; D not certain. Deletions cut 6 bases from V and 5 bases from J, with 13 bases between. The CDR3 loop spans 13 amino acids. Germline V gene lookup returns CDR1 LNHDA and CDR2 SQIVND (reference sequence). CDR3 sequence reads: CASSPSGDYGYTF. In DNA, the CDR3 is TGTGCCAGTAGCCCGTCCGGGGATTATGGCTACACCTTC.

This clonotype was found a few times. The gene calls are TRBV9 and TRBJ1-1; D is possibly TRBD1 (5 bases). The V end lost 0 bases, the J end lost 10 bases, and 16 bases lay between the germline ends. Germline-derived CDR1 and CDR2 are SGDLS and YYNGEE. The CDR3 length is 14 residues. CDR3 bases: TGTGCCAGCAGCGTAGATGGGGTTGGGGCTGGAGCTTTCTTT. This gives the protein CASSVDGVGAGAFF.

Remarks on this clonotype: Germline and junction disagree at one end, which may indicate a read error. The chain has TRBV6-2 or TRBV6-3 and TRBJ2-7; 7 bases agree with TRBD1. The CDR3 runs 13 residues. Germline V gene sequence: CDR1 MNHEY, CDR2 SVGEGT. The CDR3 protein is CASSQGVAYEQHF. The CDR3 DNA is TGTGCCAGCTCGCAGGGGGTAGCCTACGAGCAGCACTTC.

Concerning this clonotype: One end of the junction fails to match germline, which may point to a read error. CDR3 residues: CTSSFGGAGLEFF. In DNA, the CDR3 is TGTACCAGCAGCTTTGGAGGAGCGGGGTTGGAGTTCTTC. The V call is TRBV5-4, the J call TRBJ2-1, with 7 bases lining up with TRBD2. In germline, CDR1 is SGHNT, CDR2 YYREEE (reference sequence). CDR3 length: 13 residues. The full variable domain, its missing parts supplied by reference TRBV5-4 and TRBJ2-1, is ETGVTQSPTHLIKTRGQQVTLRCSSQSGHNTVSWYQQALGQGPQFIFQYYREEENGRGNFPPRFSGLQFPNYSSELNVNALELDDSALYLCTSSFGGAGLEFFGPGTRLTVL.

There are many counts of this clonotype. This chain's CDR3 is CASGSTGGTEAFF. The CDR3 DNA reads as TGTGCCAGCGGTTCGACAGGGGGCACTGAAGCTTTCTTT. The chain carries TRBV2 and TRBJ1-1, with TRBD1 matching 9 bases. Germline V gives CDR1 SNHLY, CDR2 FYNNEI. The length of the CDR3 is 13 residues. The J segment lost 4 bases and the V segment lost 8 bases, leaving 5 bases of the junction unmatched. The full variable domain, completed using reference TRBV2 and TRBJ1-1, is EPEVTQTPSHQVTQMGQEVILRCVPISNHLYFYWYRQILGQKVEFLVSFYNNEISEKSEIFDDQFSVERPDGSNFTLKIRSTKLEDSAMYFCASGSTGGTEAFFGQGTRLTVV.